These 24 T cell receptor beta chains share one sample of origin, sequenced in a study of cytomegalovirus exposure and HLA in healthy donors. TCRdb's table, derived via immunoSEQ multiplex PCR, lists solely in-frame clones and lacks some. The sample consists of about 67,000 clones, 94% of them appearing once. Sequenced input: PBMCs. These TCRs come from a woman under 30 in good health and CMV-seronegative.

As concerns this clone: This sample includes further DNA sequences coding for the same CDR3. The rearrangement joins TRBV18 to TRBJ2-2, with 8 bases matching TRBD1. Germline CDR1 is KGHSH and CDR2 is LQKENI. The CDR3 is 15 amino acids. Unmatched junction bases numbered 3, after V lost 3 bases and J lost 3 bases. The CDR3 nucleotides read TGTGCCAGCTCACCCGGACAGGGCGACACCGGGGAGCTGTTTTTT. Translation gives CASSPGQGDTGELFF. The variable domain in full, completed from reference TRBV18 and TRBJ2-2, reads NAGVMQNPRHLVRRRGQEARLRCSPMKGHSHVYWYRQLPEEGLKFMVYLQKENIIDESGMPKERFSAEFPKEGPSILRIQQVVRGDSAAYFCASSPGQGDTGELFFGEGSRLTVL.

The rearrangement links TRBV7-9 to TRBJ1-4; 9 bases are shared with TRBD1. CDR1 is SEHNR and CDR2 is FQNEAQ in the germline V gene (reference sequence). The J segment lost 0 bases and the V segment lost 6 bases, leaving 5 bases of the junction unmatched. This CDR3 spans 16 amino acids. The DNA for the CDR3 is TGTGCCAGCAGGGGGACAGGGCCTGCAACTAATGAAAAACTGTTTTTT. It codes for CASRGTGPATNEKLFF.

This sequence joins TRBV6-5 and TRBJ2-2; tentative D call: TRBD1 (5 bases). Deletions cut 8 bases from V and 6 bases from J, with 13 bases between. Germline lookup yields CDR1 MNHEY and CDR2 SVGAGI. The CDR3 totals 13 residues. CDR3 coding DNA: TGTGCCAGCTTCAGGGATCCTCCCGGGGAGCTGTTTTTT. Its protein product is CASFRDPPGELFF.

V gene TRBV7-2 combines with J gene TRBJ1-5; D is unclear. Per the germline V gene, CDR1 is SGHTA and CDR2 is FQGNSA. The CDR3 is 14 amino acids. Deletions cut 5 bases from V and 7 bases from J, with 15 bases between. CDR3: CASSANFARQPQHF. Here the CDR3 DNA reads TGTGCCAGCAGCGCCAATTTCGCTAGGCAGCCCCAGCATTTT. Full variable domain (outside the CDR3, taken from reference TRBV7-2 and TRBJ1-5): GAGVSQSPSNKVTEKGKDVELRCDPISGHTALYWYRQSLGQGLEFLIYFQGNSAPDKSGLPSDRFSAERTGGSVSTLTIQRTQQEDSAVYLCASSANFARQPQHFGDGTRLSIL.

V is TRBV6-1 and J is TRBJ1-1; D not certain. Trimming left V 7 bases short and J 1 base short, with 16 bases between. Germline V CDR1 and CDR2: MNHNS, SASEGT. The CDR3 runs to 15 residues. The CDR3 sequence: CASNVRLAGNTEAFF. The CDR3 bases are TGTGCCAGCAACGTACGATTAGCGGGGAACACTGAAGCTTTCTTT.

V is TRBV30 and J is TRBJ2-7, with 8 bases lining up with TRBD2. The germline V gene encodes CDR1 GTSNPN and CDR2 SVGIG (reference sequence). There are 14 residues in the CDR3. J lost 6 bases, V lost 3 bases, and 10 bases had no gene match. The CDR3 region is CAWSLTGGKGEQYF. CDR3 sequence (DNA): TGTGCCTGGAGCCTAACGGGGGGGAAGGGCGAGCAGTACTTC.

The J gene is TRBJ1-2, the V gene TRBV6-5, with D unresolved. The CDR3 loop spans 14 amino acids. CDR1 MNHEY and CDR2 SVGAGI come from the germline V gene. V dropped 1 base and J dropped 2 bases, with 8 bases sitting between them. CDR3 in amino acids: CASSYLGRNYGYTF. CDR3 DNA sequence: TGTGCCAGCAGTTACTTGGGCAGGAACTATGGCTACACCTTC.

The CDR3 reads CASSLRTEGNTEAFF. The CDR3, as DNA: TGCGCCAGCAGCTTACGGACGGAGGGGAACACTGAAGCTTTCTTT. V and J are TRBV5-1 and TRBJ1-1, with D uncertain. The CDR3 covers 15 residues. V lost 2 bases, J lost 1 base, and 12 bases lay in between. The germline V gene has CDR1 SGHRS and CDR2 YFSETQ. The whole variable domain, remainder taken from reference TRBV5-1 and TRBJ1-1, is KAGVTQTPRYLIKTRGQQVTLSCSPISGHRSVSWYQQTPGQGLQFLFEYFSETQRNKGNFPGRFSGRQFSNSRSEMNVSTLELGDSALYLCASSLRTEGNTEAFFGQGTRLTVV.

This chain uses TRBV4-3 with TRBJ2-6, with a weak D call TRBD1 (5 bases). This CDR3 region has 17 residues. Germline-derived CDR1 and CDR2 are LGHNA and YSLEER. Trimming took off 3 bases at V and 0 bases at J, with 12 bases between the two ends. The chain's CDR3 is CASSQERQSSGANVLTF. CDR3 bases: TGCGCCAGCAGCCAGGAACGACAGAGCTCTGGGGCCAACGTCCTGACTTTC.

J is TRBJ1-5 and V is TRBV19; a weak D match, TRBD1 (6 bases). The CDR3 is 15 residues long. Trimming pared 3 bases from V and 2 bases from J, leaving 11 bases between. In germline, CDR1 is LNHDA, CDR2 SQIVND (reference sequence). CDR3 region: CASSIWGQGNQPQHF. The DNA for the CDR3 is TGTGCCAGTAGTATTTGGGGGCAGGGCAATCAGCCCCAGCATTTT.

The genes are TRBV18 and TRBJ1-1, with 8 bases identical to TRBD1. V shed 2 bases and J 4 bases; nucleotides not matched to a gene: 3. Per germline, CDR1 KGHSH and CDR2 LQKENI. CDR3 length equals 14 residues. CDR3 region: CASSPSTGVTEAFF. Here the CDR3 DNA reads TGTGCCAGCTCACCATCGACAGGGGTCACTGAAGCTTTCTTT. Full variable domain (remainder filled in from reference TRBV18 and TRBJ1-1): NAGVMQNPRHLVRRRGQEARLRCSPMKGHSHVYWYRQLPEEGLKFMVYLQKENIIDESGMPKERFSAEFPKEGPSILRIQQVVRGDSAAYFCASSPSTGVTEAFFGQGTRLTVV.

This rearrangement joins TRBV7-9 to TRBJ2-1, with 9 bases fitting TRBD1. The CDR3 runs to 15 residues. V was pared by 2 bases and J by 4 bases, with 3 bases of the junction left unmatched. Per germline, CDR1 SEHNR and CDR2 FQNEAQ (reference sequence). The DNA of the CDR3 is TGTGCCAGCAGCTTACTACAGGGGGCTTACAATGAGCAGTTCTTC. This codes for CASSLLQGAYNEQFF.

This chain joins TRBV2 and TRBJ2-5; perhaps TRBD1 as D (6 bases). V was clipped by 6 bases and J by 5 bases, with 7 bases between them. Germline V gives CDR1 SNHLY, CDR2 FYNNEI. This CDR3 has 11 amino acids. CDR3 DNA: TGTGCCAGCAGGCAGGGGGAGACCCAGTACTTC. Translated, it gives CASRQGETQYF.

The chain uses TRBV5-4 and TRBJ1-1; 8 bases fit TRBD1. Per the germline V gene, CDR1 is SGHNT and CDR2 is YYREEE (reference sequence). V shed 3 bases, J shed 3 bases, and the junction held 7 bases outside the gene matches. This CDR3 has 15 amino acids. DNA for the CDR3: TGTGCCAGCAGCTCCACAGGGGGGTCGGACACTGAAGCTTTCTTT. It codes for CASSSTGGSDTEAFF.

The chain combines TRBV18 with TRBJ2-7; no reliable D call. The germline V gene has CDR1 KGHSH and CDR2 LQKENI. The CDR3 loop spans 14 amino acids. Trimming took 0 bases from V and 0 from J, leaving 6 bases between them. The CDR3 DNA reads TGTGCCAGCTCACCACCCTACGACTCCTACGAGCAGTACTTC. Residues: CASSPPYDSYEQYF.

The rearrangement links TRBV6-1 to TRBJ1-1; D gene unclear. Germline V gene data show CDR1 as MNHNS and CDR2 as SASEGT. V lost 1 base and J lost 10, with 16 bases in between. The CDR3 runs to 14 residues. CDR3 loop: CASSEGRAFSGAFF. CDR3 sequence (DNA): TGTGCCAGCAGTGAAGGGAGGGCATTCTCGGGAGCTTTCTTT.

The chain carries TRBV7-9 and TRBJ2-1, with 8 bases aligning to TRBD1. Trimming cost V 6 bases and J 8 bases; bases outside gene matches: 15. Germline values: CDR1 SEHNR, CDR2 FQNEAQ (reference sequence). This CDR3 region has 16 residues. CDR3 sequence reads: CASSLRPGTGVDEQFF. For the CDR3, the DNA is TGTGCCAGCAGTCTGAGACCCGGGACAGGAGTTGATGAGCAGTTCTTC.

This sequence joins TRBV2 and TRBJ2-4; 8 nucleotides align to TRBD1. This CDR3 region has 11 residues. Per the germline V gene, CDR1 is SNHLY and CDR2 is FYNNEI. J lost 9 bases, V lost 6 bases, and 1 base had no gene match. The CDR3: CASRQGVIQYF. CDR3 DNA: TGTGCCAGCAGACAGGGGGTCATTCAGTACTTC.

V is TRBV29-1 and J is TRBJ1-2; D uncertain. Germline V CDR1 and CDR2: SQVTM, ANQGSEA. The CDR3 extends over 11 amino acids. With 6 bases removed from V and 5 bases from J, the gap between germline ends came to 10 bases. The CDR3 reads CSVLSSYGYTF. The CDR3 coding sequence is TGCAGCGTGTTGTCTTCTTATGGCTACACCTTC.

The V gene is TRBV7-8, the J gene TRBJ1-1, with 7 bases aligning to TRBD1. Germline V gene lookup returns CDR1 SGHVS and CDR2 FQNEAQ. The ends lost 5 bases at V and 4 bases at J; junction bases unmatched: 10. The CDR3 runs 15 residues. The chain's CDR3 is CASSPQTGWGTEAFF. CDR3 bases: TGTGCCAGCAGCCCCCAGACAGGGTGGGGCACTGAAGCTTTCTTT.

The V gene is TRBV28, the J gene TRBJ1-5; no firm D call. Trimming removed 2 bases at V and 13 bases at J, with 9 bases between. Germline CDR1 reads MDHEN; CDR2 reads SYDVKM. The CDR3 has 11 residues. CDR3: CASSLGRSQHF. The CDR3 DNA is TGTGCCAGCAGTTTAGGGAGGTCTCAGCATTTT.

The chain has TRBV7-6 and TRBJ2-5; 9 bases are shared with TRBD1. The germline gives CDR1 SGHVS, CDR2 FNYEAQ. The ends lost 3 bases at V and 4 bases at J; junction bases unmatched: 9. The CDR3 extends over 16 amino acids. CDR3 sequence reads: CASSLSTGGGRETQYF. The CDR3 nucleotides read TGTGCCAGCAGCTTGTCGACAGGGGGGGGACGAGAGACCCAGTACTTC.

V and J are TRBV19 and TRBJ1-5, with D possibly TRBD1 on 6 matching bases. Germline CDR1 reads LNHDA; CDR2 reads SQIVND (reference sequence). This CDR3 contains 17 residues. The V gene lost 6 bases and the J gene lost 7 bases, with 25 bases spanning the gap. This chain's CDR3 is CASSKTPASGGPQPQHF. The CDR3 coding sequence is TGTGCCAGTAGCAAAACCCCCGCCAGCGGGGGCCCGCAGCCCCAGCATTTT. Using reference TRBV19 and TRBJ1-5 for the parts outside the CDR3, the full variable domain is DGGITQSPKYLFRKEGQNVTLSCEQNLNHDAMYWYRQDPGQGLRLIYYSQIVNDFQKGDIAEGYSVSREKKESFPLTVTSAQKNPTAFYLCASSKTPASGGPQPQHFGDGTRLSIL.

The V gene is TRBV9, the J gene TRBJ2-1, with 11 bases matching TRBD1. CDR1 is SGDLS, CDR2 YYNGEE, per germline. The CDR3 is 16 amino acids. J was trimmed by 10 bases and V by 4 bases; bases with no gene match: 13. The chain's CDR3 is CASSTRPGQGVPEQFF. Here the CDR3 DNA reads TGTGCCAGCAGCACCAGGCCGGGACAGGGGGTTCCCGAGCAGTTCTTC. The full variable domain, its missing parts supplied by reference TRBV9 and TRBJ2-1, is DSGVTQTPKHLITATGQRVTLRCSPRSGDLSVYWYQQSLDQGLQFLIQYYNGEERAKGNILERFSAQQFPDLHSELNLSSLELGDSALYFCASSTRPGQGVPEQFFGPGTRLTVL.